Here is one T cell receptor (beta chain) with its context. The antigen is undetermined. This entry comes from a study of cytomegalovirus exposure and HLA in healthy donors. Turning to the study itself: Drawn from HLA-typed donors, 83 million or so unique TCRs were held in an early data release.

With 60 Vbeta and 13 Jbeta primers, the PCR was carried out. Method: immunoSEQ multiplex PCR; TCRdb's copy keeps in-frame clones and lacks some. This sample has about 140,000 clones; 76% occur once, and the top ten carry approximately 3%. V lost 6 bases to trimming and J lost 10 bases, with 18 bases between them. Germline assignment: CDR1 SGHVS and CDR2 FQNEAQ. This CDR3 spans 14 amino acids. General study points: Earlier analysis yielded a pattern in which most TCR beta V segments were productive about 87% or about 30% of the time.

The chain is built from TRBV7-8 and TRBJ1-4; maybe TRBD1 (6 bases). What was sequenced was PBMCs. This clonotype was sampled from a male donor in good health and CMV-seronegative. This CDR3 is CASSYSGDIGKLFF. Here the CDR3 DNA reads TGTGCCAGCAGTTACTCCGGGGACATCGGAAAACTGTTTTTT. Full variable domain (rest looked up from reference TRBV7-8 and TRBJ1-4): GAGVSQSPRYKVAKRGQDVALRCDPISGHVSLFWYQQALGQGPEFLTYFQNEAQLDKSGLPSDRFFAERPEGSVSTLKIQRTQQEDSAVYLCASSYSGDIGKLFFGSGTQLSVL.